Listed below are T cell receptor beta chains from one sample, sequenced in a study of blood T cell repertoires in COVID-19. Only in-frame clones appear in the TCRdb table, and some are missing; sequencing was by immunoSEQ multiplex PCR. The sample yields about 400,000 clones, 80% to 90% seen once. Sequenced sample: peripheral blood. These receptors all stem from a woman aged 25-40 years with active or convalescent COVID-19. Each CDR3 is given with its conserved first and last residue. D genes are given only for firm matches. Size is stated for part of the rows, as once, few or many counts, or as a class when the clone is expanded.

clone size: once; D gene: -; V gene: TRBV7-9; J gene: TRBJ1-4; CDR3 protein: CASSVSATGYREKLFF; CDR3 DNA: TGTGCCAGCAGCGTCTCGGCAACAGGGTATAGGGAAAAACTGTTTTTT
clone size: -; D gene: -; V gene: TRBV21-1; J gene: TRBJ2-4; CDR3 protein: CARGGAKNIQYF; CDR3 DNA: TGTGCCAGGGGAGGGGCCAAAAACATTCAGTACTTC
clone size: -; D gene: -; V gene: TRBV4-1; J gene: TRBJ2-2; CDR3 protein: CASSQDGDTGELFF; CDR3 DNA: TGCGCCAGCAGCCAAGATGGAGACACCGGGGAGCTGTTTTTT
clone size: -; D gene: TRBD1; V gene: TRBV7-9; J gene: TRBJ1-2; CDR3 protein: CASSLNRGTEHLGYTF; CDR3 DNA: TGTGCCAGCAGCTTAAATCGCGGGACAGAACATCTGGGCTACACCTTC
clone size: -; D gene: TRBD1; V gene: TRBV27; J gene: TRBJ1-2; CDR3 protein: CASRGTGGGYGYTF; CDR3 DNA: TGTGCCAGCAGAGGGACAGGGGGCGGTTATGGCTACACCTTC
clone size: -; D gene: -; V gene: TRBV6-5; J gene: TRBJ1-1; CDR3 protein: CASRSAGVTTEAFF; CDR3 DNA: TGTGCCAGCAGAAGTGCAGGGGTGACCACTGAAGCTTTCTTT
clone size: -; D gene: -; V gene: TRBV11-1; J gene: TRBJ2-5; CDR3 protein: CASSPGHLETQYF; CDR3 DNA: TGTGCCAGCAGCCCGGGACATCTAGAGACCCAGTACTTC
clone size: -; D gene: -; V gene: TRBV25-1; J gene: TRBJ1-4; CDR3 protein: CASREEGGRSEKLFF; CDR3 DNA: TGTGCCAGCCGTGAAGAAGGGGGTAGGAGTGAAAAACTGTTTTTT
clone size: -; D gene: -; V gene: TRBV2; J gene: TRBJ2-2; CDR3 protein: CASTETDGELFF; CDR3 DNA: TGTGCCAGCACCGAAACAGACGGGGAGCTGTTTTTT
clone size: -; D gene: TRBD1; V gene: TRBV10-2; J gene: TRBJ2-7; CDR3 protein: CASSEAGGYEQYF; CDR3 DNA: TGCGCCAGCAGTGAGGCAGGGGGCTACGAGCAGTACTTC
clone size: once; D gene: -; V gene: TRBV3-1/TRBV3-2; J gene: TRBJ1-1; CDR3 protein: CASRLDGVRNTEAFF; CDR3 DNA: TGTGCCAGCAGGCTCGACGGGGTGCGGAACACTGAAGCTTTCTTT
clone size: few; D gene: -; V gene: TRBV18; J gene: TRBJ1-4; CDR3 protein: CASSPILQGFEKLFF; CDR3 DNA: TGTGCCAGCTCACCAATTTTACAGGGATTTGAAAAACTGTTTTTT
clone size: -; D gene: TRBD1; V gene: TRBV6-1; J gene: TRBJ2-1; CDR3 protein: CASSGDSSSSYNEQFF; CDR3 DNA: TGTGCCAGCAGTGGGGACAGCTCGAGCTCCTACAATGAGCAGTTCTTC